This T cell receptor (beta chain) derives from a study of CD8 T cells in Susac syndrome. Germline CDR1 and CDR2: SQVTM and ANQGSEA. This CDR3 is built from 14 residues. Random hexamers were used to reverse transcribe an amount of roughly 0.45 to 1 ug RNA. Using its own MiXCR run on the immunoSEQ multiplex PCR reads, TCRdb lists one record per CDR3 protein. Counted here are hundreds of thousands of distinct CDR3 sequences, more than 70% occurring once; the ten biggest clones make up approximately 0.11%. A note on this clonotype: The germline gene is not matched at one end of the junction; a read error may be the cause.

Sequencing input: CD8+ T cells from PBMCs. This TCR derives from a human donor with multiple sclerosis. The gene calls are TRBV29-1 and TRBJ1-1; D not certain. The CDR3 region has the DNA TGCATCGCCTCGGAAGATTTAAGGAACACTGAAGTTTTCTTT. Translating it yields CIASEDLRNTEVFF.